Each of the 32 T cell receptor beta chains below was sequenced from the same sample in a study of radiation and T cells in renal cell carcinoma. The data were produced by immunoSEQ multiplex PCR, yet TCRdb's version contains in-frame clones alone and is incomplete. The profile covers some 100,000 clones, with 80% to 90% appearing a single time and around 7.7% taken by the ten largest. Regarding time point: blood 4 weeks post-SBRT, at nephrectomy. Treatment here: 15 Gy SBRT to primary tumor, nephrectomy 4 weeks later. The input for sequencing was blood, taken from a patient whose treatment included radiotherapy and nephrectomy. These receptor sequences come from a man in his sixties with renal cell carcinoma.

The V call is TRBV5-6, the J call TRBJ1-1; a possible D gene is TRBD1 (6 bases). Deletions cut 3 bases from V and 0 bases from J, with 15 bases between. The CDR3 covers 16 residues. Germline CDR1 SGHDT, CDR2 YYEEEE. The chain's CDR3 is CASSWRAGALNTEAFF. DNA for the CDR3: TGTGCCAGCAGCTGGAGGGCAGGGGCGCTGAACACTGAAGCTTTCTTT. The full variable domain, its missing parts supplied by reference TRBV5-6 and TRBJ1-1, is DAGVTQSPTHLIKTRGQQVTLRCSPKSGHDTVSWYQQALGQGPQFIFQYYEEEERQRGNFPDRFSGHQFPNYSSELNVNALLLGDSALYLCASSWRAGALNTEAFFGQGTRLTVV.

The V call is TRBV27, the J call TRBJ2-2, with TRBD2 matching 7 bases. CDR1 is MNHEY, CDR2 SMNVEV, per germline (reference sequence). V shed 3 bases, J shed 6 bases, and the junction held 13 bases outside the gene matches. CDR3 length equals 17 residues. CDR3 region: CASSFGTGASGSGELFF. In DNA, the CDR3 is TGTGCCAGCAGTTTTGGTACTGGGGCTAGCGGTTCCGGGGAGCTGTTTTTT.

The chain couples TRBV7-9 to TRBJ2-5; a possible D gene is TRBD1 (6 bases). Germline V gives CDR1 SEHNR, CDR2 FQNEAQ (reference sequence). V lost 5 bases, J lost 14 bases, and 18 bases lay in between. The CDR3 loop spans 12 amino acids. The CDR3 here is CASSKKGDRTYF. For the CDR3, the DNA is TGTGCCAGCAGCAAAAAGGGAGACAGGACTTACTTC.

V gene TRBV19 combines with J gene TRBJ1-4; a weak D match, TRBD1 (6 bases). Trimming took 4 bases from V and 0 from J, leaving 12 bases between them. The CDR3 covers 16 residues. CDR1 and CDR2 (germline): LNHDA, SQIVND (reference sequence). The CDR3 loop reads CASSTERQATNEKLFF. The CDR3 DNA reads TGTGCCAGTAGTACTGAAAGACAGGCAACTAATGAAAAACTGTTTTTT.

This clone rates as medium-sized. V is TRBV7-7 and J is TRBJ1-2; D is uncertain. Trimming cost V 6 bases and J 5 bases, with 19 bases left between them. The CDR3 length is 15 residues. Germline V gene data show CDR1 as SSHAT and CDR2 as FNYEAQ (reference sequence). CDR3 sequence: CASRNPRKAGYGYTF. The CDR3 bases are TGTGCCAGCAGAAACCCCCGGAAAGCGGGATATGGCTACACCTTC.

This chain connects TRBV10-2 to TRBJ1-2, with 12 bases aligning to TRBD1. Germline assignment: CDR1 WSHSY and CDR2 SAAADI. The CDR3 covers 16 residues. J lost 8 bases, V lost 0 bases, and 7 bases had no gene match. CDR3 nucleotide sequence: TGCGCCAGCAGTGAGTCCCGGGACAGGGGGCCAGGGGGCTACACCTTC. This translates into CASSESRDRGPGGYTF.

This chain joins TRBV4-3 and TRBJ1-5, with D perhaps matching TRBD1 (5 bases). V was trimmed by 0 bases and J by 0 bases, leaving 18 bases between them. CDR1 and CDR2 from the germline V gene are LGHNA and YSLEER. CDR3 length: 19 residues. The CDR3 sequence: CASSQEGTTDYYSNQPQHF. Written as DNA, the CDR3 is TGCGCCAGCAGCCAAGAAGGGACGACAGACTACTATAGCAATCAGCCCCAGCATTTT.

J is TRBJ2-7 and V is TRBV28, with TRBD1 matching 9 bases. This CDR3 has 14 residues. V lost 3 bases and J lost 6; bases outside the gene matches: 6. Germline assignment: CDR1 MDHEN and CDR2 SYDVKM. The CDR3 DNA sequence: TGTGCCAGCAGTTTCACCGGGACAGGGACCGAGCAGTACTTC. Residues: CASSFTGTGTEQYF.

This clone was detected once. CDR3 sequence (DNA): TGCGCCAGCAGCTTGGAGGGCGGGACGAACACCGGGGAGCTGTTTTTT. Amino acids: CASSLEGGTNTGELFF. The gene calls are TRBV5-1 and TRBJ2-2; tentatively, D is TRBD2 (6 bases). V was cut by 0 bases and J by 0 bases, with 9 bases left in between. This CDR3 contains 16 residues. Germline lookup yields CDR1 SGHRS and CDR2 YFSETQ.

The rearrangement uses TRBV19 and TRBJ2-3; tentatively, D is TRBD1 (6 bases). The CDR3 has 15 amino acids. Germline CDR1 reads LNHDA; CDR2 reads SQIVND (reference sequence). Trimming removed 4 bases from V and 2 bases from J, with 13 bases in between. The CDR3 reads CASSTSTGVTDTQYF. The CDR3, as DNA: TGTGCCAGTAGTACTTCGACAGGAGTCACAGATACGCAGTATTTT.

The rearrangement joins TRBV11-3 to TRBJ2-1, with a tentative D call TRBD2 (6 bases). Trimming pared 4 bases from V and 3 bases from J, leaving 13 bases between. The CDR3 is 15 amino acids. Germline loops: CDR1 SGHNT, CDR2 YENEEA. The CDR3 nucleotides read TGTGCCAGCAGCTCCGGGACTTGGGGCTACAATGAGCAGTTCTTC. This codes for CASSSGTWGYNEQFF.

This rearrangement joins TRBV7-9 to TRBJ1-6, with 10 bases lining up with TRBD1. The junction had 7 bases not matched to a gene; V was cut back by 1 base and J by 10 bases. CDR1 is SEHNR, CDR2 FQNEAQ, per germline (reference sequence). CDR3 size: 16 residues. The DNA of the CDR3 is TGTGCCAGCAGCTTAGTTTTTGGACAGGGGGACTCACCCCTCCACTTT. It translates to CASSLVFGQGDSPLHF.

This chain uses TRBV2 with TRBJ1-1, with 7 bases lining up with TRBD1. Germline loops: CDR1 SNHLY, CDR2 FYNNEI. The CDR3 has 14 residues. The J segment lost 5 bases and the V segment lost 5 bases, leaving 8 bases of the junction unmatched. The CDR3 here is CASSPRGGRTEAFF. In DNA form, the CDR3 reads TGTGCCAGCAGTCCCAGGGGGGGAAGGACTGAAGCTTTCTTT.

The gene calls are TRBV7-6 and TRBJ2-1, with 9 bases matching TRBD1. V dropped 5 bases and J dropped 5; count of bases not matched to a gene: 4. The CDR3 runs 14 residues. The germline gives CDR1 SGHVS, CDR2 FNYEAQ. This chain's CDR3 is CASSNRDRDNEQFF. CDR3 nucleotide sequence: TGTGCCAGCAGCAACCGGGACAGGGACAATGAGCAGTTCTTC. Combining the CDR3 with reference TRBV7-6 and TRBJ2-1 gives the whole variable domain GAGVSQSPRYKVTKRGQDVALRCDPISGHVSLYWYRQALGQGPEFLTYFNYEAQQDKSGLPNDRFSAERPEGSISTLTIQRTEQRDSAMYRCASSNRDRDNEQFFGPGTRLTVL.

This sequence joins TRBV14 and TRBJ2-5, with a weak D call TRBD2 (5 bases). Germline CDR1 and CDR2: SGHDN and FVKESK. There are 13 residues in the CDR3. The V and J ends lost 1 base and 5 bases respectively, with 8 bases between them. The CDR3 DNA reads TGTGCCAGCAGCCAAGGCCGAGGGGAGACCCAGTACTTC. It is translated as CASSQGRGETQYF.

The chain couples TRBV6-5 to TRBJ2-7, with a possible D match to TRBD2 (5 bases). V shed 0 bases and J shed 6 bases, with 15 bases lying between them. Germline V gives CDR1 MNHEY, CDR2 SVGAGI. The CDR3 spans 15 residues. The CDR3 coding sequence is TGTGCCAGCAGTTACTCGAGGCGGGCGCCGGGCGAGCAGTACTTC. The encoded protein is CASSYSRRAPGEQYF.

The table lists this clone with a count of one. The J gene is TRBJ2-1, the V gene TRBV5-5; the match to TRBD2 covers 15 bases. CDR1 is SGHKS and CDR2 is YYEKEE in the germline V gene (reference sequence). V shed 3 bases and J 8 bases; nucleotides not matched to a gene: 6. This CDR3 has 16 amino acids. For the CDR3, the DNA is TGTGCCAGCAGCTCCGGGACTAGCGGGAGGTTATATGAGCAGTTCTTC. It codes for CASSSGTSGRLYEQFF.

The genes are TRBV27 and TRBJ2-7; D unclear. CDR1 and CDR2 from the germline V gene are MNHEY and SMNVEV (reference sequence). This CDR3 spans 15 amino acids. V lost 3 bases and J lost 0, with 12 bases in between. CDR3 residues: CASSFKAEYSYEQYF. For the CDR3, the DNA is TGTGCCAGCAGTTTCAAAGCAGAATACTCCTACGAGCAGTACTTC.

The V and J genes are TRBV5-6 and TRBJ2-5; D not certain. Trimming shortened V by 1 base and J by 5 bases, and 15 bases separated the two germline ends. The CDR3 runs to 15 residues. CDR1 is SGHDT and CDR2 is YYEEEE in the germline V gene. The CDR3 DNA follows: TGTGCCAGCAGCTTGATATCTACCCTCCGGGAGACCCAGTACTTC. Residues: CASSLISTLRETQYF.

This clone was found once. The V call is TRBV30, the J call TRBJ2-5, with D perhaps matching TRBD1 or TRBD2 (5 bases each). The end of the DNA fits TRBJ2-7 better, so the J call may be wrong. CDR3 length: 14 residues. Germline CDR1 reads GTSNPN; CDR2 reads SVGIG (reference sequence). The CDR3 bases are TGTGCCTGGACCACCGGGACCCCCGTCAACGAGCAGTACTTC. Amino acids: CAWTTGTPVNEQYF.

V gene TRBV14 combines with J gene TRBJ1-4; 9 positions agree with TRBD1. V dropped 4 bases and J dropped 8; count of bases not matched to a gene: 5. This CDR3 comprises 14 residues. Germline V CDR1 and CDR2: SGHDN, FVKESK. DNA for the CDR3: TGTGCCAGCAGCCCGGGACAGGGAGGCGAAAAACTGTTTTTT. Its protein is CASSPGQGGEKLFF.

This chain joins TRBV10-1 and TRBJ2-7; weak D call: TRBD2 (6 bases). V lost 5 bases, J lost 1 base, and 9 bases lay in between. The CDR3 loop spans 13 amino acids. Germline V CDR1 and CDR2: WNHNN, SYGVQD (reference sequence). In DNA form, the CDR3 reads TGCGCCAGCAGTCTCGGGAGATCCTACGAGCAGTACTTC. Protein sequence: CASSLGRSYEQYF.

The chain combines TRBV18 with TRBJ1-2; the D is unclear. This CDR3 is built from 13 residues. CDR1 KGHSH and CDR2 LQKENI come from the germline V gene. V lost 2 bases, J lost 4 bases, and 8 bases lay in between. Here the CDR3 reads CASSPEGRYGYTF. Here the CDR3 DNA reads TGTGCCAGCTCACCAGAAGGGCGCTATGGCTACACCTTC. The full variable domain, with the rest looked up from reference TRBV18 and TRBJ1-2, is NAGVMQNPRHLVRRRGQEARLRCSPMKGHSHVYWYRQLPEEGLKFMVYLQKENIIDESGMPKERFSAEFPKEGPSILRIQQVVRGDSAAYFCASSPEGRYGYTFGSGTRLTVV.

The gene calls are TRBV28 and TRBJ2-1; 11 bases fit TRBD2. This CDR3 spans 23 amino acids. V was pared by 3 bases and J by 7 bases, with 29 bases of the junction left unmatched. From germline, CDR1 is MDHEN and CDR2 SYDVKM. In nucleotides, the CDR3 is TGTGCCAGCAGTTTGAGCCTATACGATCCGGGACACATCATCGGGACTAGCGGTAATGAGCAGTTCTTC. It translates to CASSLSLYDPGHIIGTSGNEQFF.

This chain uses TRBV11-2 with TRBJ2-1, with unresolved D. The V gene's germline CDR1 is SGHAT and CDR2 FQNNGV. The CDR3 is made up of 13 amino acids. Between the trimmed V and J ends, which lost 4 bases and 5 bases, there was a span of 9 bases. This CDR3 is CASSSLTDNEQFF. In nucleotides, the CDR3 is TGTGCCAGCAGCTCCCTTACCGACAATGAGCAGTTCTTC.

The chain is built from TRBV30 and TRBJ2-3; a possible D gene is TRBD2 (5 bases). The CDR3 is 13 residues long. The germline V gene encodes CDR1 GTSNPN and CDR2 SVGIG (reference sequence). V was cut by 4 bases and J by 6 bases, with 14 bases left in between. CDR3 residues: CAWILAARDTQYF. CDR3 sequence (DNA): TGTGCCTGGATTCTAGCAGCGAGGGATACGCAGTATTTT.

J is TRBJ2-3 and V is TRBV2; 8 nucleotides line up with TRBD1. The germline CDR1 and CDR2 sequences are SNHLY and FYNNEI. This CDR3 has 14 residues. After removal of 6 bases from V and 3 bases from J, the junction contained 5 bases not matched to a gene. This CDR3 is CASRLDRGTDTQYF. The CDR3, as DNA: TGTGCCAGCAGATTAGACAGGGGTACAGATACGCAGTATTTT.

This clone was detected a few times. V and J are TRBV5-4 and TRBJ1-1, with D perhaps TRBD1 (5 bases). Per the germline V gene, CDR1 is SGHNT and CDR2 is YYREEE (reference sequence). V shed 5 bases and J shed 0 bases, with 11 bases lying between them. There are 14 residues in the CDR3. The CDR3 sequence is CASSQGPLNTEAFF. The CDR3 coding sequence is TGTGCCAGCAGTCAGGGACCGTTGAACACTGAAGCTTTCTTT.

The chain has TRBV7-6 and TRBJ1-4; no firm D call. Germline lookup yields CDR1 SGHVS and CDR2 FNYEAQ. Trimming stripped 1 base from V and 7 bases from J, with 10 bases between. The CDR3 runs 14 residues. The CDR3 sequence is CASSLGLYSEKLFF. DNA for the CDR3: TGTGCCAGCAGCTTAGGATTGTACAGTGAAAAACTGTTTTTT.

In this sample, this clone turned up once. CDR3 DNA sequence: TGTGCCAGCAGCTCCAGCGGGGGAGAGACCCAGTACTTC. It codes for CASSSSGGETQYF. J is TRBJ2-5 and V is TRBV7-3; 8 nucleotides agree with TRBD2. Losses at the gene ends were 4 bases for V and 4 bases for J; bases not matched to a gene: 2. Germline CDR1 SGHTA, CDR2 FQGTGA. The CDR3 covers 13 residues.

J is TRBJ1-1 and V is TRBV28; no reliable D call. V shed 3 bases and J shed 5 bases, with 16 bases lying between them. The CDR3 contains 15 residues. Germline loops: CDR1 MDHEN, CDR2 SYDVKM. CDR3 in DNA: TGTGCCAGCAGTTTCTCTCTAAGGCGGGGAACTGAAGCTTTCTTT. Protein product: CASSFSLRRGTEAFF.

This sequence joins TRBV27 and TRBJ2-1; possibly TRBD1 for D (7 bases). The CDR3 totals 15 residues. Germline-derived CDR1 and CDR2 are MNHEY and SMNVEV (reference sequence). Trimming left V 5 bases short and J 3 bases short, with 14 bases between. The CDR3 here is CASSLPGGLYNEQFF. DNA of the CDR3: TGTGCCAGCAGTCTCCCAGGGGGACTCTACAATGAGCAGTTCTTC.